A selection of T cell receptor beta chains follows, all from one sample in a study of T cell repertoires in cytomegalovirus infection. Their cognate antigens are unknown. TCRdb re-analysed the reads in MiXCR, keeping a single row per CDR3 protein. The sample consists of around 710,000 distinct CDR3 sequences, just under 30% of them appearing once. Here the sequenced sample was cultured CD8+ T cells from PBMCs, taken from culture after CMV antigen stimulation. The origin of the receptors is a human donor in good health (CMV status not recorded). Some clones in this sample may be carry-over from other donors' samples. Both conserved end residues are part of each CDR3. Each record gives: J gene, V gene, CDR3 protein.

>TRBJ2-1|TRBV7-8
CASCRGSHNEQFF
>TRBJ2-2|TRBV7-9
CASTGAGTGELFF
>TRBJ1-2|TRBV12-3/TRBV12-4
CASSFAGLYGYTF
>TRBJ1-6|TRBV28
CASSVLRNSPLHF
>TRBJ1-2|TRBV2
CASSDEDGYTF
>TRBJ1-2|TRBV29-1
CSVVAGGDGYTF
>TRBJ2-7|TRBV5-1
CASSGSQRPYEQYF
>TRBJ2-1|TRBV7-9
CASSARTGGDEQFF
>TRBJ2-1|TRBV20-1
CSANSPPGLAEYNEQFF
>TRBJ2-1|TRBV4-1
CASSLRDILGGEQFF
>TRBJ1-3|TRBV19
CASMIRDIRGPIYF
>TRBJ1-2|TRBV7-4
CASSALAANYGYTF
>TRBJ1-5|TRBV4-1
CASSLGAGGGEPQHF
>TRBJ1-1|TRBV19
CASSPLRITEAFF
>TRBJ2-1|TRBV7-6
CASSWRRGTYNEQFF
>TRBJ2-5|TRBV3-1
CASSQDFAHQETQYF
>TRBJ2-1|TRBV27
CASSLIGTSAVNEQFF
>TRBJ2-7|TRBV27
CASSLIAGSGYEQYF
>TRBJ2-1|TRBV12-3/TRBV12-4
CASSLPVLGQGYNEQFF
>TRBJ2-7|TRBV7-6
CASSSRQTYEQYF
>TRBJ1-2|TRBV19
CASTPGQAVGGYTF
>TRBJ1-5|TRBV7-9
CASSLGSQPQHF
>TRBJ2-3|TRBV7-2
CASSLDVGGAGTDTQYF
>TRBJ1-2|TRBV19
CASSIEPQGNYGYTF
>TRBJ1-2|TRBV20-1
CSASGTAEGYGYTF
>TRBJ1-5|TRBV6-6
CASRVDRGNQPQHF
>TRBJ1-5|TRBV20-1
CSARARPYNQPQHF
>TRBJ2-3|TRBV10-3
CAISESGGGTDTQYF
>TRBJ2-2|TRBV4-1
CASSSERGNTGELFF
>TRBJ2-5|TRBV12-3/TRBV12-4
CASSTRLAGAPYQETQYF
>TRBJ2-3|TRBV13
CASSFGRVVTDTQYF
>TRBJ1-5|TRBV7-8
CASSLNRMGHYSNQPQHF
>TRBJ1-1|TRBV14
CASSQEGGFYTEAFF
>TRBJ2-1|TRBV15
CATSRVSPNEQFF
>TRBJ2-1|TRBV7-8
CASSLTVSYNEQFF
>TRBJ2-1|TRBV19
CATQELEKGVHEQFF
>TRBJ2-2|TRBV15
CATSSRVTGELFF
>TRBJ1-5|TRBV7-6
CASSSASGQVNQPQHF
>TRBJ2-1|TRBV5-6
CASRPRGRAGGSSSYNEQFF
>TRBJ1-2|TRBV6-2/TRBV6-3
CASSPIPDRGYGYTF
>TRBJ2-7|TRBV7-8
CASRDRGTHEQYF
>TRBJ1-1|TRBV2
CASSDGRANTEAFF
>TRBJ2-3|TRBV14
CASVNGPGDTQYF
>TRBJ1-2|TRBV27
CASSLSGNDYGYTF
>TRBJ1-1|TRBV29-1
CSVPGSSYTEAFF
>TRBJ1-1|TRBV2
CAIPGRAGTEAFF
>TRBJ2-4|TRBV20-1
CSARGDIAKNIQYF
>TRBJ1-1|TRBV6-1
CASSAGEAFF
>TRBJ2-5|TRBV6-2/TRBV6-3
CASSYPLILQETQYF
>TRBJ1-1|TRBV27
CASRPPMNTEAFF
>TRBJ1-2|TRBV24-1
CATSDPTGQADGYTF